This TCR beta chain was sequenced during a study of identical twins. Between the trimmed V and J ends, which lost 8 bases and 1 base, there was a span of 17 bases. The germline CDR1 and CDR2 sequences are MNHEY and SMNVEV (reference sequence). This CDR3 has 15 residues. cDNA carried unique molecular identifiers, and a universal primer site was added by template switching. TCRdb redid the calling of the 5' RACE reads with MiXCR, one entry per CDR3 protein. The sample lists 1.5 million to 2 million distinct CDR3 sequences, about 32% occurring once. This chain links TRBV27 with TRBJ1-2; tentative D call: TRBD1 (6 bases). Sequencing was performed on cord blood. This receptor was taken from a newborn girl in good health. The CDR3 DNA reads TGTGCCAGCGCGAAGCGGGCAGGGGATAACTATGGCTACACCTTC. Translating it yields CASAKRAGDNYGYTF.